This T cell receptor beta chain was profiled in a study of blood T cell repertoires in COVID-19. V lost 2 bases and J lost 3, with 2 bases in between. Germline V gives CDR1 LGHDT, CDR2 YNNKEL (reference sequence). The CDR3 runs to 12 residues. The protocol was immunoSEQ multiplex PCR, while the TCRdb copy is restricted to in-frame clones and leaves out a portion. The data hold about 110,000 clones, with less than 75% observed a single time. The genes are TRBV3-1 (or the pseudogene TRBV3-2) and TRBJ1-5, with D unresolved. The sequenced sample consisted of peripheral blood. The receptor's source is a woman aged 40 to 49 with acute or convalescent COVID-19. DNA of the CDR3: TGTGCCAGCAGCCAACACAATCAGCCCCAGCATTTT. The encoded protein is CASSQHNQPQHF.